The clone carrying this TCR beta chain has a count of ten or more. Antigen: not known. The record originates from a study of T cells in Graves' hyperthyroidism and ophthalmopathy. Overall study context: Peripheral blood was secured at the point of initial diagnosis, before any treatment. The study's findings and limits: Ophthalmopathy was predicted by the model a median of 6.5 months ahead of onset. Most clonotypes that expanded in the thyroid above 0.001 also showed up in blood.

Amplified TCR beta CDR3 regions derived from RNA transcripts. TCR CDR3 underwent first-round RT-PCR with the HTBI primer set. MiXCR was run by TCRdb on the multiplex PCR reads, yielding one entry per CDR3 protein. This table has more than 500,000 distinct CDR3 sequences, about 14% appearing once. Together with thyroid ultrasound, orbital computed tomography, serum thyroxine and TRAb, clinical symptoms were used for diagnoses. The V segment lost 1 base and the J segment 2 bases; nucleotides outside the gene matches: 2. This CDR3 has 16 amino acids. The TCR comes from a woman aged 40 to 50 with Graves' hyperthyroidism. Input material: blood. The rearrangement joins TRBV12-3 or TRBV12-4 to TRBJ2-2; 9 nucleotides match TRBD2. The CDR3 is CASSLGLAVNTGELFF. The CDR3 DNA sequence: TGTGCCAGCAGTTTAGGACTAGCGGTAAACACCGGGGAGCTGTTTTTT.